The 26 T cell receptor beta chains below come from one sample, sequenced in a study of molecular identifiers for immune sequencing clone quantification. Using its own MiXCR run on the PCR reads, TCRdb lists one record per CDR3 protein. The sample lists over 600,000 distinct CDR3 sequences; nearly 20% were seen once. The sample consisted of naive CD8+ T cells from blood, with Jurkat cell RNA spiked in. Subset given: FACS-sorted CD8+CD4-CCR7+CD45RA+ naive T cells. These receptors originate from a human donor in good health. Some libraries in this study had Jurkat cell RNA spiked in.

This clonotype was recorded only once. Since a much larger clone is just one base distant, this may be a read error. The chain links TRBV4-3 to TRBJ2-1; D possibly corresponds to TRBD1 (5 bases). Germline values: CDR1 LGHNA, CDR2 YSLEER. This CDR3 is built from 16 residues. CDR3 nucleotide sequence: TGCGCCAGCAGCCAAGTATTGGGGATAGGGGTCAATGAGCAGTCCTTC. Translated, it gives CASSQVLGIGVNEQSF.

This clonotype was picked up many times. The CDR3 is CASSVYNEQFF. Here the CDR3 DNA reads TGTGCCAGCTCGGTTTACAATGAGCAGTTCTTC. This chain joins TRBV25-1 and TRBJ2-1; no clear D gene. The ends were cut back, 8 bases at V and 4 bases at J, with 6 bases in the middle. This CDR3 region has 11 residues. Germline CDR1 MGHDK, CDR2 SYGVNS.

Ten or more counts support this clonotype. The gene calls are TRBV5-6 and TRBJ2-7; D gene ambiguous. V was pared by 5 bases and J by 3 bases, with 9 bases between. Germline V CDR1 and CDR2: SGHDT, YYEEEE. CDR3 length: 12 residues. The CDR3 here is CASSSSRYEQYF. In DNA, the CDR3 is TGTGCCAGCAGTTCCTCCCGCTACGAGCAGTACTTC.

This clonotype has a count of ten or more. The CDR3 DNA follows: TGCGCCAGCAGCACGACCGGGAGGACTGAAGCTTTCTTT. Translation: CASSTTGRTEAFF. The chain has TRBV4-1 and TRBJ1-1; no reliable D call. The ends were cut back, 5 bases at V and 5 bases at J, with 12 bases in the middle. There are 13 residues in the CDR3. Germline lookup yields CDR1 MGHRA and CDR2 YSYEKL.

At least ten counts were recorded for this clonotype. This chain links TRBV27 with TRBJ2-2; 9 positions agree with TRBD2. The CDR3 is made up of 16 amino acids. Germline assignment: CDR1 MNHEY and CDR2 SMNVEV (reference sequence). Unmatched junction bases numbered 9, after V lost 6 bases and J lost 4 bases. The chain's CDR3 is CASSSLAGVGTGELFF. CDR3 nucleotide sequence: TGTGCCAGCAGCTCTTTAGCGGGAGTAGGCACCGGGGAGCTGTTTTTT.

This clonotype came up many times. The V gene is TRBV27, the J gene TRBJ2-4; TRBD1 aligns across 7 bases. Germline V gene data show CDR1 as MNHEY and CDR2 as SMNVEV (reference sequence). This CDR3 is 16 amino acids long. The ends lost 5 bases at V and 0 bases at J; junction bases unmatched: 7. CDR3: CASSPRQGVAKNIQYF. CDR3 coding DNA: TGTGCCAGCAGTCCCAGGCAGGGGGTAGCCAAAAACATTCAGTACTTC.

This clonotype was seen at least ten times. The rearrangement joins TRBV29-1 to TRBJ2-7; 9 positions agree with TRBD2. This CDR3 has 12 residues. J was trimmed by 6 bases and V by 6 bases; bases with no gene match: 6. Per the germline V gene, CDR1 is SQVTM and CDR2 is ANQGSEA. The CDR3 DNA reads as TGCAGCGTAATTAGCGGGAGTGGCGAGCAGTACTTC. Protein sequence: CSVISGSGEQYF.

This sequence joins TRBV12-3 or TRBV12-4 and TRBJ2-3, with D unclear. CDR3 size: 16 residues. Trimming stripped 3 bases from V and 0 bases from J, with 13 bases between. CDR3 sequence: CASSFQVGYSTDTQYF. The CDR3 coding sequence is TGTGCCAGCAGTTTCCAGGTGGGATATAGCACAGATACGCAGTATTTT.

This clonotype was observed at least ten times. The V call is TRBV3-1, the J call TRBJ2-7, with TRBD1 as a possible D gene (5 bases). V was clipped by 3 bases and J by 0 bases, with 9 bases between them. Germline-derived CDR1 and CDR2 are LGHDT and YNNKEL (reference sequence). CDR3 length: 14 amino acids. The CDR3 DNA sequence: TGTGCCAGCAGCCACGGACACAGCTCCTACGAGCAGTACTTC. Translation: CASSHGHSSYEQYF.

Many counts were recorded for this clonotype. The V call is TRBV29-1, the J call TRBJ2-7, with D perhaps TRBD1 (6 bases). Germline CDR1 reads SQVTM; CDR2 reads ANQGSEA. V lost 1 base, J lost 0 bases, and 13 bases lay in between. The CDR3 runs to 15 residues. The CDR3 protein is CSVEAADSLSYEQYF. CDR3 bases: TGCAGCGTTGAAGCCGCGGACAGCCTCTCCTACGAGCAGTACTTC.

This clonotype was counted ten times or more. The chain uses TRBV4-3 and TRBJ2-7; TRBD1 matches 7 bases. The germline V gene has CDR1 LGHNA and CDR2 YSLEER. The length of the CDR3 is 15 residues. With 1 base clipped from V and 1 base from J, the junction kept 4 bases outside the gene matches. CDR3 region: CASSQATTGSYEQYF. The CDR3 DNA is TGCGCCAGCAGCCAAGCTACGACAGGGTCCTACGAGCAGTACTTC.

This clonotype appeared many times. The rearrangement joins TRBV19 to TRBJ1-1; D is ambiguous. V gave up 3 bases and J gave up 4 bases, with 6 bases separating them. The germline CDR1 and CDR2 sequences are LNHDA and SQIVND (reference sequence). The CDR3 is 12 residues long. CDR3 region: CASSITPTEAFF. As DNA, the CDR3 is TGTGCCAGTAGTATCACTCCCACTGAAGCTTTCTTT.

This clonotype was observed many times. This chain joins TRBV19 and TRBJ2-3; TRBD1 or TRBD2 may be the D gene (6 bases each). Trimming removed 6 bases at V and 5 bases at J, with 18 bases between. Germline loops: CDR1 LNHDA, CDR2 SQIVND (reference sequence). The CDR3 consists of 15 residues. The CDR3 DNA reads as TGTGCCAGTAGGGTTTTCGGGGGCGCCGGAGATACGCAGTATTTT. Protein: CASRVFGGAGDTQYF.

Concerning this clonotype itself: This may come from a read error, since a much larger clone is one base off. Without the conserved terminal phenylalanine or tryptophan, this CDR3 likely stems from a read error. The chain links TRBV27 to TRBJ2-5; 11 positions match TRBD2. CDR1 is MNHEY, CDR2 SMNVEV, per germline (reference sequence). V was pared by 5 bases and J by 0 bases, with 8 bases of the junction left unmatched. The CDR3 loop spans 17 amino acids. As DNA, the CDR3 is TGTGCCAGCAGTGCCGGGACTAGCGGAACGTACCAAGAGACCCAGTACTCC. Translated, it gives CASSAGTSGTYQETQYS.

Regarding this clonotype: A read error may be the cause here, since a much bigger clone is one base away. This chain uses TRBV24-1 with TRBJ2-1; 7 bases agree with TRBD1. This CDR3 spans 15 amino acids. CDR1 is KGHDR and CDR2 is SFDVKD in the germline V gene. The CDR3 sequence: CATSLTGFPYDEQFF. The CDR3 region has the DNA TGTGCCACCAGTCTGACAGGGTTTCCCTACGATGAGCAGTTCTTC.

This clonotype was detected only a few times. The chain links TRBV28 to TRBJ2-1; TRBD2 matches 12 bases. The germline gives CDR1 MDHEN, CDR2 SYDVKM. Trimming removed 5 bases from V and 6 bases from J; junction bases left unmatched: 8. CDR3 length equals 16 residues. CDR3 region: CASSMLASGRANEQFF. The CDR3 DNA reads as TGTGCCAGCAGTATGCTCGCTAGCGGGAGGGCCAATGAGCAGTTCTTC.

This clonotype was counted many times. This chain links TRBV30 with TRBJ2-7; 9 nucleotides line up with TRBD1. The CDR3 runs to 13 residues. CDR1 is GTSNPN and CDR2 is SVGIG in the germline V gene (reference sequence). With 2 bases clipped from V and 3 bases from J, the junction kept 2 bases outside the gene matches. The CDR3 nucleotides read TGTGCCTGGAGTAAGACAGGGGGCTACGAGCAGTACTTC. Translated, it gives CAWSKTGGYEQYF.

V gene TRBV11-2 combines with J gene TRBJ2-4; 7 bases align to TRBD1. Germline V gives CDR1 SGHAT, CDR2 FQNNGV. V was pared by 0 bases and J by 4 bases, with 0 bases of the junction left unmatched. CDR3 size: 14 residues. The CDR3 nucleotides are TGTGCCAGCAGCTTAGAGGGACAGAAAAACATTCAGTACTTC. It encodes CASSLEGQKNIQYF.

Many counts were recorded for this clonotype. The V call is TRBV13, the J call TRBJ2-3; 8 nucleotides line up with TRBD2. Trimming removed 5 bases from V and 5 bases from J; junction bases left unmatched: 12. Germline CDR1 is PRHDT and CDR2 is FYEKMQ (reference sequence). The CDR3 loop spans 16 amino acids. CDR3 residues: CASSGQAGALRDTQYF. CDR3 nucleotide sequence: TGTGCCAGCAGCGGACAAGCGGGGGCCTTACGAGATACGCAGTATTTT.

This clonotype appeared a few times. This chain joins TRBV6-6 and TRBJ2-3; TRBD2 agrees at 10 bases. This CDR3 spans 17 amino acids. V trimming: 0 bases; J trimming: 1 base; junction bases outside the gene matches: 4. Germline CDR1 is MNHNY and CDR2 is SVGAGI (reference sequence). The CDR3 sequence is CASSYSRLAGGTDTQYF. Written as DNA, the CDR3 is TGTGCCAGCAGTTACTCGAGGCTAGCGGGGGGCACAGATACGCAGTATTTT.

The chain uses TRBV6-2 or TRBV6-3 and TRBJ1-2; D is ambiguous. The CDR3 extends over 13 amino acids. The germline V gene encodes CDR1 MNHEY and CDR2 SVGEGT. The V and J ends lost 2 bases and 5 bases respectively, with 9 bases between them. The CDR3 is CASSYRQVYGYTF. CDR3 coding DNA: TGTGCCAGCAGTTACAGGCAGGTTTATGGCTACACCTTC.

This clonotype came up a few times. The chain employs TRBV2 and TRBJ2-7; a possible D gene is TRBD2 (6 bases). This CDR3 is built from 14 residues. Trimming removed 7 bases at V and 2 bases at J, with 15 bases between. In germline, CDR1 is SNHLY, CDR2 FYNNEI. The CDR3 DNA follows: TGTGCCAGCAAACTAGCAGCCCTAACCTACGAGCAGTACTTC. It translates to CASKLAALTYEQYF.

This clonotype was counted ten times or more. The chain carries TRBV7-2 and TRBJ2-2, with TRBD1 matching over 7 bases. This CDR3 region has 13 residues. J gave up 9 bases and V 1 base, and 2 bases lay outside the gene matches. Germline V gene sequence: CDR1 SGHTA, CDR2 FQGNSA. DNA of the CDR3: TGTGCCAGCAGCTTAGGGGACAGTCGGGAGCTGTTTTTT. Protein sequence: CASSLGDSRELFF.

As concerns this clonotype: The junction differs from germline at one of its ends, possibly a read error. The chain recombines TRBV7-9 with TRBJ2-7; TRBD1 aligns across 8 bases. Germline CDR1 SEHNR, CDR2 FQNEAQ (reference sequence). The CDR3 has 14 amino acids. CDR3 region: CAGSARDRSYEQYF. The CDR3 DNA sequence: TGTGCCGGCAGCGCCCGGGACAGGTCCTACGAGCAGTACTTC.

The V and J genes are TRBV18 and TRBJ1-3; D is unclear. The CDR3 extends over 14 amino acids. In germline, CDR1 is KGHSH, CDR2 LQKENI. V was trimmed by 4 bases and J by 8 bases, leaving 15 bases between them. Written as DNA, the CDR3 is TGTGCCAGCTCACGGAAAGCAGAACAAGACACCATATATTTT. It yields the protein CASSRKAEQDTIYF.

About this clonotype: It may be a read error: a sequence one base away is much more abundant. The chain recombines TRBV7-2 with TRBJ1-1; tentatively, D is TRBD1 (6 bases). Germline CDR1 reads SGHTA; CDR2 reads FQGNSA. Trimming removed 5 bases at V and 10 bases at J, with 11 bases between. The CDR3 sequence is 11 residues long. This CDR3 is CASSVQGGAFF. The CDR3 nucleotides are TGTGCCAGCAGCGTACAGGGTGGAGCTTTCTTT.